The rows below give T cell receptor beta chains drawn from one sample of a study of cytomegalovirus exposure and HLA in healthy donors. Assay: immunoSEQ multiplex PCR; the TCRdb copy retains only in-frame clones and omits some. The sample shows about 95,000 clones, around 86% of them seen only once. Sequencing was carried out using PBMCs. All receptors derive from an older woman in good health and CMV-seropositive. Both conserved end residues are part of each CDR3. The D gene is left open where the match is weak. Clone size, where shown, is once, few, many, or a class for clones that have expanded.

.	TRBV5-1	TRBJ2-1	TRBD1	CASSLTGDHSYNEQFF	TGCGCCAGCAGCTTAACAGGGGACCACTCCTACAATGAGCAGTTCTTC
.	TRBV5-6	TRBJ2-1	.	CASSLGGLSSYNEQFF	TGTGCCAGCAGCTTGGGGGGCCTTAGCTCCTACAATGAGCAGTTCTTC
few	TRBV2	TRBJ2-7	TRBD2	CASSLPGLAGSNEQYF	TGTGCCAGCAGTCTCCCTGGACTAGCGGGATCGAACGAGCAGTACTTC
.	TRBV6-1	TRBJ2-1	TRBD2	CASSASGRYYEQFF	TGTGCCAGCAGTGCTAGCGGGAGATACTATGAGCAGTTCTTC
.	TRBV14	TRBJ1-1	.	CASSQDRMGGTEAFF	TGTGCCAGCAGCCAAGATAGAATGGGGGGCACTGAAGCTTTCTTT
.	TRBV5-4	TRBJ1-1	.	CASSPRTGGYTEAFF	TGTGCCAGCAGCCCCCGTACGGGCGGGTACACTGAAGCTTTCTTT
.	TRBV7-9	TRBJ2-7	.	CASSLASSGALRGEQYF	TGTGCCAGCAGCTTAGCTTCTTCAGGGGCCTTAAGAGGCGAGCAGTACTTC
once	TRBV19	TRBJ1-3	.	CASSSLGGLYGNTIYF	TGTGCCAGTAGTTCCCTGGGAGGGCTGTATGGAAACACCATATATTTT
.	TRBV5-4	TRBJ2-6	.	CASSLKYSGANVLTF	TGTGCCAGCAGCTTGAAATACTCTGGGGCCAACGTCCTGACTTTC
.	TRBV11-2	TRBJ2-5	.	CASSFPSGGKETQYF	TGTGCCAGCAGCTTCCCCTCGGGCGGGAAGGAGACCCAGTACTTC
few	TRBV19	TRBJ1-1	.	CASTQGGWAFF	TGTGCCAGTACCCAAGGAGGTTGGGCTTTCTTT
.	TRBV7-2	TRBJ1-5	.	CASSSQGNQPQHF	TGTGCCAGCAGCTCCCAGGGGAATCAGCCCCAGCATTTT
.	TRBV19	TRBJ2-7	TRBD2	CASSYGGTSGSYEQYF	TGTGCCAGTAGCTACGGTGGGACTAGCGGCTCCTACGAGCAGTACTTC
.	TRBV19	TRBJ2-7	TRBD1	CASGGTGGYYEQYF	TGTGCCAGTGGAGGGACAGGGGGTTACTACGAGCAGTACTTC
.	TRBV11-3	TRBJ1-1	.	CASSSSGTEAFF	TGTGCCAGCAGCTCCTCGGGAACTGAAGCTTTCTTT
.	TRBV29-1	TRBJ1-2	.	CSVALWTDPFYGYTF	TGCAGCGTTGCTCTTTGGACTGATCCCTTCTATGGCTACACCTTC
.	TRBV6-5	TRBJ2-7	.	CARTETYEQYF	TGTGCCCGGACAGAGACCTACGAGCAGTACTTC
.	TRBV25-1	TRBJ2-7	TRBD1	CASTRGQGIYEQYF	TGTGCCAGCACCCGGGGACAGGGAATCTACGAGCAGTACTTC
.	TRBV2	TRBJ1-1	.	CASRSSNTEAFF	TGTGCCAGCAGGAGTAGCAACACTGAAGCTTTCTTT
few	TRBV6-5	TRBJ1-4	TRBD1	CASSPGQGAGEKLFF	TGTGCCAGCAGTCCTGGACAGGGGGCCGGCGAAAAACTGTTTTTT
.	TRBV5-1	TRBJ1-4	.	CASSRDREANEKLFF	TGCGCCAGCAGCCGAGACAGAGAAGCTAATGAAAAACTGTTTTTT
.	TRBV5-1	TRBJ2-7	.	CANSTEGRYEQYF	TGCGCCAACTCAACGGAGGGCCGCTACGAGCAGTACTTC
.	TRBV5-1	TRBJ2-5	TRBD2	CASSLEALAGQETQYF	TGCGCCAGCAGCTTGGAGGCGCTAGCGGGGCAAGAGACCCAGTACTTC
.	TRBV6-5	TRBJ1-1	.	CASSPLRLGAGEAFF	TGTGCCAGCAGCCCCCTCCGATTGGGGGCCGGTGAAGCTTTCTTT
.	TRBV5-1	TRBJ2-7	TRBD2	CASSLAAGLAGPRFSYEQYF	TGCGCCAGCAGCTTGGCCGCGGGACTAGCGGGCCCTAGGTTCTCCTACGAGCAGTACTTC
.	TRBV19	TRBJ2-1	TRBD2	CASSIQAGGPNNEQFF	TGTGCCAGTAGTATACAGGCGGGAGGCCCAAACAATGAGCAGTTCTTC
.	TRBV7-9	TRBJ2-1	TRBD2	CASSLWSRGRAVYNEQFF	TGTGCCAGCAGCTTATGGTCTCGCGGGAGGGCCGTCTACAATGAGCAGTTCTTC
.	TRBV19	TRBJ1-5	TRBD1	CASSTLRDSRSGEPQHF	TGTGCCAGTAGTACCCTCCGGGACAGTCGGTCGGGGGAGCCCCAGCATTTT
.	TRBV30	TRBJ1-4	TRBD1	CAWSSRGTDVSNEKLFF	TGTGCCTGGAGTTCTCGTGGGACAGACGTTTCTAATGAAAAACTGTTTTTT
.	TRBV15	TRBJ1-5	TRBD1	CATSSPVRQGVQPQHF	TGTGCCACCAGCAGCCCCGTTCGACAGGGTGTTCAGCCCCAGCATTTT
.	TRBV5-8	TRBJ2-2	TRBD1	CASSLHRGQGGELFF	TGTGCCAGCAGCTTGCACAGGGGGCAAGGCGGGGAGCTGTTTTTT
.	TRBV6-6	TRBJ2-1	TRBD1	CASSYSRQGENEQFF	TGTGCCAGCAGTTACTCGAGGCAGGGGGAGAATGAGCAGTTCTTC
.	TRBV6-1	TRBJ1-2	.	CASSGGLGYTF	TGTGCCAGCAGTGGGGGGCTGGGCTACACCTTC
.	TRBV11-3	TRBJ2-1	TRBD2	CASSLGPSGRAINEQFF	TGTGCCAGCAGCTTAGGGCCTAGCGGGAGGGCGATCAATGAGCAGTTCTTC
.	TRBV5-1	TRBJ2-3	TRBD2	CASSPAGTSGTDTQYF	TGCGCCAGCAGCCCCGCCGGGACTAGCGGCACAGATACGCAGTATTTT
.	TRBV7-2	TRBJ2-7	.	CASSLGPGSYEQYF	TGTGCCAGCAGCTTAGGGCCAGGCTCCTACGAGCAGTACTTC